The rows below give T cell receptor beta chains drawn from one sample of a study of blood T cell repertoires in COVID-19. Clones were read by immunoSEQ multiplex PCR, and TCRdb kept only the in-frame ones, dropping some. The repertoire has fewer than 85,000 clones, roughly 76% of them found once; the top ten carry about 20%. The sequenced sample consisted of peripheral blood. Receptor source: a woman older than 75 with active or convalescent COVID-19. The CDR3 runs from the conserved cysteine through the conserved F or W. D genes are given only for firm matches. Size tells how often a clone was seen (once, few, many) or the class of an expanded clone, and some rows leave it out.

j_call,clone_size,v_call,d_call,cdr3_nt,cdr3_aa
TRBJ1-4,.,TRBV19,.,TGTGCCAGTAGTATCGAGGGTTATGAAAAACTGTTTTTT,CASSIEGYEKLFF
TRBJ1-5,.,TRBV15,TRBD1,TGTGCCACCAGCAGAGATCCACCCAAGGACAGGAGACATCAGCCCCAGCATTTT,CATSRDPPKDRRHQPQHF
TRBJ2-3,.,TRBV2,TRBD2,TGTGCCAGCAGTTCTCGTAGCGGGGGGGCGCTACCCACAGATACGCAGTATTTT,CASSSRSGGALPTDTQYF
TRBJ2-3,.,TRBV7-2,TRBD2,TGTGCCAGCAGCTTCTGGACTAGCGGGGAAGCAGATACGCAGTATTTT,CASSFWTSGEADTQYF
TRBJ1-1,.,TRBV5-6,.,TGTGCCAGCAGCTTGTTGGGGGGAGGCACTGAAGCTTTCTTT,CASSLLGGGTEAFF
TRBJ1-2,.,TRBV7-2,.,TGTGCCAGCAGCCAAGCTACAGGGAAGGGAACCTTC,CASSQATGKGTF
TRBJ1-5,.,TRBV28,.,TGTGCCAGCAGTTTCGGAGACAGACTTTATCAGCCCCAGCATTTT,CASSFGDRLYQPQHF
TRBJ2-7,.,TRBV7-2,.,TGTGCCAGCAGCTTAGGAACAGAAGTTTACGAGCAGTACTTC,CASSLGTEVYEQYF
TRBJ1-5,.,TRBV2,.,TGTGCCAGCAATGGGGACTGGAATCAGCCCCAGCATTTT,CASNGDWNQPQHF
TRBJ1-2,few,TRBV12-3/TRBV12-4,.,TGTGCCAGCAGTAGAATGGAGTCTTTCTACACCTTC,CASSRMESFYTF
TRBJ2-1,.,TRBV14,TRBD2,TGTGCCAGCAGCCCCCGACTGGGGGGGAGAGGTGAGCAGTTCTTC,CASSPRLGGRGEQFF
TRBJ2-2,.,TRBV10-3,.,TGTGCCATCAGTGGGGCCAGGGGAAGCGGGGAGCTGTTTTTT,CAISGARGSGELFF
TRBJ2-2,.,TRBV28,.,TGTGCCAGCAGTTCCGACACCGGGGAGCTGTTTTTT,CASSSDTGELFF
TRBJ2-1,.,TRBV28,.,TGTGCCAGCAGGGTGGGGCCCGGCAATGAGCAGTTCTTC,CASRVGPGNEQFF
TRBJ1-1,.,TRBV11-2,TRBD1,TGTGCCAGCAGCCACACAGGGGGGGTCACTGAAGCTTTCTTT,CASSHTGGVTEAFF
TRBJ2-7,.,TRBV3-1/TRBV3-2,.,TGTGCCAGCAGCCAAGGACCCGGGTTTGGGACTGAGCAGTACTTC,CASSQGPGFGTEQYF
TRBJ2-7,once,TRBV6-6,TRBD1,TGTGCCAGCAGTTACTCGGGGACAGGGAAGTACGAGCAGTACTTC,CASSYSGTGKYEQYF
TRBJ2-3,.,TRBV6-5,.,TGTGCCAGCAGGTCGGCAGATACGCAGTATTTT,CASRSADTQYF
TRBJ1-4,.,TRBV5-6,.,TGTGCCAGCAGTTTTACTGACAGGAATAGAGAAAAACTGTTTTTT,CASSFTDRNREKLFF
TRBJ2-1,.,TRBV10-2,.,TGCGCCAGCAGTGAGTATCTACCTCGGGGTGAGCAGTTCTTC,CASSEYLPRGEQFF
TRBJ1-4,.,TRBV11-2,TRBD1,TGTGCCAGCAGCTTCGCCTTCCAGGGGGCGGGTGAAAAACTGTTTTTT,CASSFAFQGAGEKLFF
TRBJ1-5,.,TRBV7-2,TRBD1,TGTGCCAGCAGCTTAGACAGGGGAGGCAATCAGCCCCAGCATTTT,CASSLDRGGNQPQHF
TRBJ1-1,.,TRBV28,.,TGTGCCAGCATCCCGGGACACCTGGGGAACACTGAAGCTTTCTTT,CASIPGHLGNTEAFF
TRBJ2-6,.,TRBV15,.,TGTGCCACCAGCAGCCAGGGGAGAGGGAGCTCTGGGGCCAACGTCCTGACTTTC,CATSSQGRGSSGANVLTF
TRBJ1-1,.,TRBV4-1,TRBD1,TGCGCCAGCAGCCTGGGGACAGGGGTGGGCACTGAAGCTTTCTTT,CASSLGTGVGTEAFF
TRBJ2-2,.,TRBV4-2,.,TGTGCCAGCAGCCCCCCGGGGGGCAAGGGGGAGCTGTTTTTT,CASSPPGGKGELFF
TRBJ2-2,.,TRBV10-3,TRBD1,TGTGCCATCAGGCGCGGAAAGAGGAAAAAGACAGGGACCACGAACACCGGGGAGCTGTTTTTT,CAIRRGKRKKTGTTNTGELFF
TRBJ2-7,few,TRBV7-2,.,TGTGCCAGCAGACTAAGCGGCGGGACTGGATACGAGCAGTACTTC,CASRLSGGTGYEQYF
TRBJ2-7,.,TRBV2,TRBD2,TGTGCCAGCAGCGGCAGAAGCGGGGGGTCCCGCTACGAGCAGTACTTC,CASSGRSGGSRYEQYF
TRBJ2-3,.,TRBV7-9,.,TGTGCCAGCAGCTTAGGTGCCTATCAAAGAGATACGCAGTATTTT,CASSLGAYQRDTQYF
TRBJ2-1,once,TRBV7-6,.,TGTGCCAGCAGCTTAGGGGGGCCGGTAGCCTACAATGAGCAGTTCTTC,CASSLGGPVAYNEQFF
TRBJ1-5,few,TRBV19,TRBD1,TGTGCCAGTAGTATTGGAGACAGGGGGGATCAGCCCCAGCATTTT,CASSIGDRGDQPQHF
TRBJ1-2,.,TRBV5-8,TRBD1,TGTGCCAGCAGCGATCGGACAGGGGTTCGCGGCTACACCTTC,CASSDRTGVRGYTF
TRBJ2-7,.,TRBV4-1,TRBD2,TGCGCCAGCAGCCAAGAGCCGGGGGGTTCGAGTGACGAGCAGTACTTC,CASSQEPGGSSDEQYF
TRBJ2-7,few,TRBV19,.,TGTGCCAGTAGTATTGGGGACTCAACCTACGAGCAGTACTTC,CASSIGDSTYEQYF
TRBJ1-4,.,TRBV3-1/TRBV3-2,TRBD1,TGTGCCAGCGAAGGACAGGGTTCTGAAAAACTGTTTTTT,CASEGQGSEKLFF
TRBJ1-1,few,TRBV6-6,.,TGTGCCAGCAGTTACCTTTACAGGGACGCTGAAGCTTTCTTT,CASSYLYRDAEAFF
TRBJ1-2,.,TRBV3-1/TRBV3-2,.,TGTGCCAGCAGCGTAACCCGGGGGTTCGGCTACACCTTC,CASSVTRGFGYTF
TRBJ1-2,.,TRBV19,TRBD1,TGTGCCAGTAGTGTTTCGGGACAGCCTAACTATGGCTACACCTTC,CASSVSGQPNYGYTF
TRBJ2-5,.,TRBV25-1,.,TGTGCCAGCAGTGAGGGCGGGGGCTTGGCAAAGACCCAGTACTTC,CASSEGGGLAKTQYF
TRBJ2-1,.,TRBV5-8,TRBD2,TGTGCCAGCATCACCTGGGACGGGGGGAACTACAATGAGCAGTTCTTC,CASITWDGGNYNEQFF
TRBJ2-7,.,TRBV19,TRBD1,TGTGCCAGTAGAATGAGTGGGACAGCCTCCTACGAGCAGTACTTC,CASRMSGTASYEQYF
TRBJ2-1,.,TRBV9,TRBD1,TGTGCCAGCAGCTTGGGGACAGGGAGGGCCCATGAGCAGTTCTTC,CASSLGTGRAHEQFF
TRBJ2-2,.,TRBV5-6,.,TGTGCCAGCAGATCAGGTCGTGTCGGGGAGCTGTTTTTT,CASRSGRVGELFF
TRBJ1-1,.,TRBV6-5,.,TGTGCCAGCAGCCGCGGACAGATGAACACTGAAGCTTTCTTT,CASSRGQMNTEAFF
TRBJ1-2,once,TRBV19,.,TGTGCCAGTAGTCCGCGGGGGGGTGGCTATGGCTACACCTTC,CASSPRGGGYGYTF
TRBJ1-3,few,TRBV15,.,TGTGCCACCAGCAGAGACAGGGTCTCTGGAAACACCATATATTTT,CATSRDRVSGNTIYF
TRBJ1-2,few,TRBV20-1,.,TGCAGTGCTAGGGCCAGGGTGGGCTACACCTTC,CSARARVGYTF
TRBJ2-7,.,TRBV20-1,.,TGCAGTGCTAGTAAGGCGGGGAGAACCTACGAGCAGTACTTC,CSASKAGRTYEQYF
TRBJ1-2,.,TRBV18,TRBD1,TGTGCCAGCTCACCAGAACAGACAGGGAGCTATGGCTACACCTTC,CASSPEQTGSYGYTF